One and the same sample provided the 8 T cell receptor beta chains below, sequenced in a study of T-cell reconstitution after alpha-beta-depleted transplantation in children (dated by TCRdb to 2016 to 2018). Taken with the paper, the label for treatment or condition translates to: allogeneic hematopoietic cell transplantation with graft depleted of TCRalphabeta T cells and CD19 B cells. Library preparation was by PCR. The instrument given in TCRdb is Illumina HiSeq 2500. To normalize quantification of the TCRbeta repertoire, the TCR libraries were built with molecular barcoding that relied on unique molecular identifiers. Using fastp at Q25 and MiXCR, TCRdb reprocessed the public reads and kept productive beta chains. A single entry per CDR3 protein holds the most common genes and DNA from its merged rows. In all, the sample holds a few hundred thousand distinct CDR3 sequences, and 5.5% to 7% of those were seen once. The leading ten clones occupy just over 5.5% of the sample.

Sequenced material: PBMCs, taken before TCRalphabeta/CD19-depleted stem cell transplant. Receptors originate from a boy aged 2 to 10 with acute lymphoblastic leukemia, due to receive a stem cell transplant.

V and J are TRBV12-3 or TRBV12-4 and TRBJ1-5; D is unresolved. The ends were cut back, 1 base at V and 6 bases at J, with 13 bases in the middle. This CDR3 region has 15 residues. CDR3 DNA: TGTGCCAGCAGTTTAGGTACCCGCTCCGCTCAGCCCCAGCATTTT. This codes for CASSLGTRSAQPQHF.

This clonotype was observed at least ten times. The chain employs TRBV24-1 and TRBJ2-3; the match to TRBD1 covers 7 bases. The CDR3 loop spans 14 amino acids. From germline, CDR1 is KGHDR and CDR2 SFDVKD. V trimming: 9 bases; J trimming: 0 bases; junction bases outside the gene matches: 5. The DNA for the CDR3 is TGTGCCACCGCCGGGACAGCAAGCACAGATACGCAGTATTTT. Its protein is CATAGTASTDTQYF.

This clonotype was found many times. The rearrangement links TRBV5-1 to TRBJ1-1, with D tentatively TRBD1 (5 bases). Germline V gives CDR1 SGHRS, CDR2 YFSETQ. V was trimmed by 0 bases and J by 1 base, leaving 7 bases between them. The CDR3 consists of 14 residues. The CDR3 sequence is CASSLDRWNTEAFF. As DNA, the CDR3 is TGCGCCAGCAGCTTGGACAGGTGGAACACTGAAGCTTTCTTT.

In its sample, this clonotype was seen many times. The chain uses TRBV2 and TRBJ2-5, with a tentative D call TRBD2 (6 bases). Germline CDR1 SNHLY, CDR2 FYNNEI. The CDR3 is 16 residues long. V was pared by 4 bases and J by 3 bases, with 18 bases between. The CDR3 DNA reads TGTGCCAGCAGTGGTTTTGGGAGTACGGGAGAAGAGACCCAGTACTTC. Translated, it gives CASSGFGSTGEETQYF.

The genes are TRBV5-1 and TRBJ2-1; 11 bases are shared with TRBD2. The CDR3 covers 14 residues. V trimming: 5 bases; J trimming: 6 bases; junction bases outside the gene matches: 4. CDR1 is SGHRS, CDR2 YFSETQ, per germline. The CDR3 sequence: CASSSGRAPNEQFF. The CDR3 DNA sequence: TGCGCCAGCAGTAGCGGGAGGGCCCCCAATGAGCAGTTCTTC.

Many counts were recorded for this clonotype. V usage is TRBV28 and J usage is TRBJ2-3, with D perhaps TRBD1 (6 bases). This CDR3 has 14 amino acids. Germline CDR1 and CDR2: MDHEN and SYDVKM. Trimming cost V 5 bases and J 4 bases, with 13 bases left between them. In nucleotides, the CDR3 is TGTGCCAGCAGTACACAGGGCCCCGCAGATACGCAGTATTTT. This codes for CASSTQGPADTQYF.

This clonotype has a handful of counts. This chain connects TRBV7-9 to TRBJ1-2, with TRBD1 matching over 8 bases. This CDR3 is built from 16 residues. Trimming cost V 2 bases and J 2 bases; bases outside gene matches: 7. The germline V gene has CDR1 SEHNR and CDR2 FQNEAQ (reference sequence). As DNA, the CDR3 is TGTGCCAGCAGCTTACGGGACAGGCCCACCAACTATGGCTACACCTTC. The encoded protein is CASSLRDRPTNYGYTF.

This clonotype showed up just a few times. V gene TRBV28 combines with J gene TRBJ1-1, with TRBD1 as a possible D gene (5 bases). The CDR3 consists of 16 residues. The germline V gene encodes CDR1 MDHEN and CDR2 SYDVKM. V lost 7 bases and J 6 bases, leaving 24 bases between the germline ends. Here the CDR3 reads CASIIRYGGTDSEAFF. The DNA for the CDR3 is TGTGCCAGCATCATCCGGTACGGCGGGACGGATTCTGAAGCTTTCTTT.